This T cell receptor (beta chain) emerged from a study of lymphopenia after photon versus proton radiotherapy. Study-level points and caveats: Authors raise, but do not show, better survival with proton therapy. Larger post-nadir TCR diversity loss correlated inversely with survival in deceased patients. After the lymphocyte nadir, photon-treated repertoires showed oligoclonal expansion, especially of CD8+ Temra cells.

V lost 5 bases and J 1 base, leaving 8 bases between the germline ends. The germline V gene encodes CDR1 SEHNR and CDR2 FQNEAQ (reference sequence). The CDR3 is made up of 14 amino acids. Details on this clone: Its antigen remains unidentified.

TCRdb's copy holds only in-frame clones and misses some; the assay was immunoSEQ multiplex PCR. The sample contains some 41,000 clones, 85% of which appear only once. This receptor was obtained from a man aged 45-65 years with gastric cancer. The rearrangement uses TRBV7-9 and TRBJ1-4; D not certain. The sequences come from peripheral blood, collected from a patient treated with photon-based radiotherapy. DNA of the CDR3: TGTGCCAGCAGCCTAGGGCGAACTAATGAAAAACTGTTTTTT. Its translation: CASSLGRTNEKLFF.